This entry lists 25 T cell receptor beta chains sequenced from one sample in a study of naive and memory T cell subsets (dated by TCRdb to between 2016 and 2019). The treatment or condition tag for this specimen amounts to: skin biopsy from PPD injection site in Mantoux-positive individual. The study reported a robust and sensitive protocol to amplify, sequence and analyze TCRs, based on 3' ligation of a UMI-containing oligonucleotide to TCR cDNA. The receptor library was made with UMI-ligation and nested PCR. Reads for this sample came from an Illumina MiSeq. Four rounds of PCR, run with the SP2 primer together with nested alpha and beta constant region primers, were used to amplify the ligated cDNA. TCRdb trimmed public reads at Q25 via fastp, called clones via MiXCR and kept in-frame beta chains. Duplicate CDR3 protein sequences are folded into a single record with the most common DNA and genes. The table for this sample lists roughly 13,000 distinct CDR3 sequences; approximately 4.7% of them were counted only once. The top ten clones comprise 7.5% to 9.5% of the sample.

Sample: skin, taken from a tuberculin skin test site. The origin of the receptors is an adult in good health.

This clonotype has at least ten counts. The gene calls are TRBV28 and TRBJ1-6, with D possibly being TRBD1 (5 bases). V was trimmed by 3 bases and J by 14 bases, leaving 14 bases between them. CDR3 length: 13 residues. Germline V gives CDR1 MDHEN, CDR2 SYDVKM. The CDR3 here is CASSFANGGSLHF. In nucleotides, the CDR3 is TGTGCCAGCAGTTTCGCCAACGGGGGGTCCCTCCACTTT.

The chain carries TRBV29-1 and TRBJ1-1, with unresolved D. V was shortened by 6 bases and J by 4 bases, with 18 bases between the two germline ends. This CDR3 contains 14 residues. The germline V gene has CDR1 SQVTM and CDR2 ANQGSEA. In nucleotides, the CDR3 is TGCAGCGTCCGAGGCCGGCCCCTTGGCACTGAAGCTTTCTTT. Translation gives CSVRGRPLGTEAFF.

This rearrangement joins TRBV5-6 to TRBJ2-2, with 8 nucleotides matching TRBD1. With V trimmed by 6 bases and J by 4 bases, 8 bases remained unmatched. This CDR3 comprises 15 residues. CDR1 is SGHDT and CDR2 is YYEEEE in the germline V gene. In DNA, the CDR3 is TGTGCCAGCAACCCTTGGGACAGGCGCACCGGGGAGCTGTTTTTT. As protein: CASNPWDRRTGELFF.

This sequence joins TRBV5-4 and TRBJ2-4; 9 nucleotides agree with TRBD1. The germline V gene encodes CDR1 SGHNT and CDR2 YYREEE (reference sequence). The CDR3 consists of 16 residues. J gave up 3 bases and V 3 bases, and 7 bases lay outside the gene matches. The DNA for the CDR3 is TGTGCCAGCAGCTACAGGACAGGGGAGGTCAAAAACATTCAGTACTTC. This translates into CASSYRTGEVKNIQYF.

This clonotype was seen ten or more times. The chain has TRBV20-1 and TRBJ1-1, with 8 bases that match TRBD1. The CDR3 runs 19 residues. The germline CDR1 and CDR2 sequences are DFQATT and SNEGSKA (reference sequence). V shed 3 bases and J 0 bases; nucleotides not matched to a gene: 18. In DNA form, the CDR3 reads TGCAGTGCTAGGACCGGCAGGGGGCTGTCGGCCGGGATGAACACTGAAGCTTTCTTT. Protein sequence: CSARTGRGLSAGMNTEAFF.

This clonotype appeared many times. The chain joins TRBV16 to TRBJ1-2; unclear D gene. The V gene's germline CDR1 is KGHSY and CDR2 FQNENV. V was cut by 2 bases and J by 4 bases, with 11 bases left in between. This CDR3 contains 14 residues. CDR3 DNA sequence: TGTGCCAGCAGCCAAAGTTTAATGCTCTATGGCTACACCTTC. Translating gives CASSQSLMLYGYTF.

This clonotype is medium-sized. The chain combines TRBV2 with TRBJ2-1; D possibly corresponds to TRBD2 (6 bases). The CDR3 consists of 13 residues. Germline V gene sequence: CDR1 SNHLY, CDR2 FYNNEI. V was trimmed by 4 bases and J by 6 bases, leaving 10 bases between them. The CDR3 DNA follows: TGTGCCAGCAGTGGACTAGTCCTCAATGAGCAGTTCTTC. It encodes CASSGLVLNEQFF.

This clonotype is medium-sized. This chain connects TRBV20-1 to TRBJ2-1; D is undetermined. Germline CDR1 DFQATT, CDR2 SNEGSKA (reference sequence). The CDR3 is made up of 11 amino acids. Trimming took 2 bases from V and 4 from J, leaving 3 bases between them. The CDR3 DNA follows: TGCAGTGCTAGACAATACAATGAGCAGTTCTTC. Protein sequence: CSARQYNEQFF.

This clonotype was seen a few times. The rearrangement links TRBV12-3 or TRBV12-4 to TRBJ2-4; 15 bases agree with TRBD2. V was pared by 5 bases and J by 5 bases, with 13 bases of the junction left unmatched. This CDR3 comprises 19 residues. The CDR3 reads CASSPGGGLAGGRENIQYF. The CDR3 DNA is TGTGCCAGCAGTCCGGGGGGAGGACTAGCGGGGGGGCGGGAAAACATTCAGTACTTC.

This clonotype has ten or more counts. The J gene is TRBJ2-1, the V gene TRBV4-1; D possibly corresponds to TRBD1 (6 bases). Deletions cut 4 bases from V and 1 base from J, with 11 bases between. Germline loops: CDR1 MGHRA, CDR2 YSYEKL. The CDR3 totals 15 residues. This chain's CDR3 is CASSRSGQSYNEQFF. CDR3 coding DNA: TGCGCCAGCAGCCGATCGGGACAATCCTACAATGAGCAGTTCTTC.

On this clonotype itself: A much larger clone lies one base from this, so it may be a read error. This chain joins TRBV27 and TRBJ2-4; the D gene could be TRBD1 or TRBD2 (7 bases each). The V and J ends lost 8 bases and 4 bases respectively, with 15 bases between them. The CDR3 spans 14 residues. The V gene's germline CDR1 is MNHEY and CDR2 SMNVEV (reference sequence). CDR3 bases: TGTGCCAGCGGTCGGCAGGGGGGGAAAAACATTCAGTACTTC. It specifies CASGRQGGKNIQYF.

This clonotype was detected many times. The chain has TRBV12-3 or TRBV12-4 and TRBJ2-3; TRBD2 is a possible D gene (5 bases). The CDR3 length is 15 residues. Between the trimmed V and J ends, which lost 3 bases and 0 bases, there was a span of 10 bases. The CDR3, as DNA: TGTGCCAGCAGTTTTTTTAGGACTAGCACAGATACGCAGTATTTT. This encodes CASSFFRTSTDTQYF.

At least ten counts were recorded for this clonotype. The genes are TRBV20-1 and TRBJ1-3; D is perhaps TRBD1 (5 bases). Germline V gene data show CDR1 as DFQATT and CDR2 as SNEGSKA (reference sequence). The CDR3 totals 14 residues. Trimming shortened V by 4 bases and J by 2 bases, and 12 bases separated the two germline ends. CDR3 region: CSAIPGGAGNTIYF. The CDR3 bases are TGCAGTGCTATTCCCGGGGGGGCTGGAAACACCATATATTTT.

This clonotype has a count of ten or more. This sequence joins TRBV10-3 and TRBJ2-1, with 9 bases aligning to TRBD1. From germline, CDR1 is ENHRY and CDR2 SYGVKD. This CDR3 contains 15 residues. J was trimmed by 4 bases and V by 0 bases; bases with no gene match: 1. In DNA form, the CDR3 reads TGTGCCATCAGTGAGTCGGGACAGGGTTACAATGAGCAGTTCTTC. Protein sequence: CAISESGQGYNEQFF.

This clonotype has ten or more counts. The chain uses TRBV6-2 or TRBV6-3 and TRBJ2-3; a possible D gene is TRBD2 (5 bases). The V end lost 4 bases, the J end lost 2 bases, and 10 bases lay between the germline ends. The CDR3 is made up of 14 amino acids. CDR1 MNHEY and CDR2 SVGEGT come from the germline V gene. The CDR3 DNA is TGTGCCAGCAGTTCGGAGGTGTACACAGATACGCAGTATTTT. This sequence encodes CASSSEVYTDTQYF.

The chain links TRBV7-9 to TRBJ1-1; tentative D call: TRBD1 (6 bases). Trimming left V 6 bases short and J 11 bases short, with 16 bases between. Germline V gene lookup returns CDR1 SEHNR and CDR2 FQNEAQ (reference sequence). The CDR3 consists of 12 residues. The CDR3 region is CASRFFTGRAFF. CDR3 in DNA: TGTGCCAGCAGATTCTTCACAGGGAGGGCTTTCTTT.

A note on this clonotype: This could be a read error, since a much larger clone is one nucleotide away. V gene TRBV6-1 combines with J gene TRBJ2-7; TRBD2 is a possible D gene (5 bases). This CDR3 is 13 amino acids long. The germline gives CDR1 MNHNS, CDR2 SASEGT. The CDR3 protein is CTSSPGGLYEQYF. The CDR3 nucleotides read TGTACCAGCAGCCCCGGCGGACTGTACGAGCAGTACTTC.

Only a few counts were recorded for this clonotype. The V gene is TRBV5-1, the J gene TRBJ1-2; possible D gene TRBD1, 6 bases. This CDR3 has 15 residues. Between the trimmed V and J ends, which lost 1 base and 2 bases, there was a span of 12 bases. In germline, CDR1 is SGHRS, CDR2 YFSETQ. The CDR3 loop reads CASSLNREANYGYTF. In DNA form, the CDR3 reads TGCGCCAGCAGCTTGAACAGGGAGGCCAACTATGGCTACACCTTC.

This clonotype counts as large (0.1 to 1%). The chain carries TRBV11-2 and TRBJ2-7, with D possibly being TRBD1 (6 bases). Germline CDR1 reads SGHAT; CDR2 reads FQNNGV. The CDR3 spans 21 residues. The germline V and J ends were trimmed by 5 bases and 7 bases, with 39 bases remaining between them. For the CDR3, the DNA is TGTGCCAGCAGCCTCGGGACACTTCGTTGTGAGGACCTTCTAGAAAATAAAGAGCAGTACTTC. Translated: CASSLGTLRCEDLLENKEQYF.

This clonotype was detected many times. The chain couples TRBV5-1 to TRBJ2-1, with TRBD2 identical over 9 bases. The CDR3 is 19 residues long. V dropped 0 bases and J dropped 0; count of bases not matched to a gene: 10. Germline V lookup: CDR1 SGHRS, CDR2 YFSETQ. CDR3 residues: CASSLDGLAGPSSYNEQFF. In nucleotides, the CDR3 is TGCGCCAGCAGCTTGGATGGTCTAGCGGGGCCAAGCTCCTACAATGAGCAGTTCTTC. The full variable domain, with the rest looked up from reference TRBV5-1 and TRBJ2-1, is KAGVTQTPRYLIKTRGQQVTLSCSPISGHRSVSWYQQTPGQGLQFLFEYFSETQRNKGNFPGRFSGRQFSNSRSEMNVSTLELGDSALYLCASSLDGLAGPSSYNEQFFGPGTRLTVL.

This clonotype was seen repeatedly, ten times or more. V is TRBV20-1 and J is TRBJ1-2; 10 bases match TRBD1. J lost 4 bases, V lost 0 bases, and 14 bases had no gene match. This CDR3 is built from 18 residues. Per germline, CDR1 DFQATT and CDR2 SNEGSKA (reference sequence). The CDR3 sequence: CSARDFRTGGGGRYGYTF. Written as DNA, the CDR3 is TGCAGTGCTAGAGATTTTCGGACAGGGGGAGGAGGCCGCTATGGCTACACCTTC.

Ten or more counts support this clonotype. The V gene is TRBV18, the J gene TRBJ1-4; D is uncertain. The V and J ends lost 6 bases and 8 bases respectively, with 13 bases between them. The CDR3 has 13 residues. Germline loops: CDR1 KGHSH, CDR2 LQKENI. Here the CDR3 reads CASSPAGREKLFF. The DNA for the CDR3 is TGTGCCAGCTCCCCCGCCGGAAGGGAAAAACTGTTTTTT.

The table lists this clonotype with many counts. V and J are TRBV6-5 and TRBJ1-3; no clear D. V lost 7 bases to trimming and J lost 0 bases, with 4 bases between them. The CDR3 is 12 amino acids. Germline CDR1 is MNHEY and CDR2 is SVGAGI. CDR3 amino acids: CASKNSGNTIYF. CDR3 nucleotides: TGTGCCAGCAAGAACTCTGGAAACACCATATATTTT.

Ten or more counts support this clonotype. This rearrangement joins TRBV11-2 to TRBJ2-3, with no clear D. V gave up 5 bases and J gave up 4 bases, with 10 bases separating them. The CDR3 spans 13 residues. The V gene's germline CDR1 is SGHAT and CDR2 FQNNGV. CDR3 protein: CASSPGLADTQYF. DNA for the CDR3: TGTGCCAGCAGCCCAGGTCTAGCAGATACGCAGTATTTT.

This clonotype was counted ten times or more. The CDR3 loop reads CASSPRTGQPNYGYTF. DNA for the CDR3: TGTGCCAGCAGCCCACGAACGGGACAGCCTAACTATGGCTACACCTTC. V is TRBV7-8 and J is TRBJ1-2; TRBD1 aligns across 7 bases. Germline trimming cut 5 bases from V and 0 bases from J; bases unmatched to any gene: 9. Looked up from germline, CDR1 is SGHVS and CDR2 is FQNEAQ. The CDR3 covers 16 residues.